These 18 T cell receptor beta chains originate from one sample sequenced in a study of patients and donors after allogeneic stem cell transplantation (TCRdb year 2020). Library generation was performed with RT-PCR. TCRdb lists the instrument as NextSeq 550. TCRdb reran the public reads through fastp at Q25 and MiXCR, keeping productive beta chains. When rows share a CDR3 protein, they turn into one entry using the most common DNA and genes. Within this sample are about a million distinct CDR3 sequences, with 18% of them counted one time only. The ten largest clones take up 5% to 6.5% of the sample. Sequences were obtained from blood, either unsorted or a sorted T cell fraction (not recorded which). These receptors were collected from a human donor who was either an allogeneic HSCT recipient or a stem cell or donor lymphocyte infusion donor (not recorded which). It is not recorded whose cells these are; they may come from a transplant donor.

The chain is built from TRBV4-3 and TRBJ1-6; D gene uncertain. CDR3 length: 16 residues. Germline-derived CDR1 and CDR2 are LGHNA and YSLEER. V gave up 1 base and J gave up 4 bases, with 11 bases separating them. This chain's CDR3 is CASSQGRATYNSPLHF. The DNA of the CDR3 is TGCGCCAGCAGCCAAGGTCGCGCTACATATAATTCACCCCTCCACTTT.

The chain recombines TRBV20-1 with TRBJ1-6, with D possibly being TRBD1 (5 bases). The germline V gene has CDR1 DFQATT and CDR2 SNEGSKA (reference sequence). V was pared by 7 bases and J by 7 bases, with 17 bases between. This CDR3 contains 14 residues. CDR3 region: CSVLAAGTNSPLHF. CDR3 nucleotides: TGCAGTGTTTTGGCGGCAGGGACGAATTCACCCCTCCACTTT.

The chain carries TRBV5-1 and TRBJ2-7; no firm D call. Germline V lookup: CDR1 SGHRS, CDR2 YFSETQ. This CDR3 spans 14 amino acids. V shed 2 bases and J shed 3 bases, with 12 bases lying between them. The CDR3 protein is CASSLWTENYEQYF. In nucleotides, the CDR3 is TGCGCCAGCAGCTTATGGACGGAAAACTACGAGCAGTACTTC.

The rearrangement links TRBV18 to TRBJ1-1; TRBD1 agrees at 7 bases. V trimming: 5 bases; J trimming: 4 bases; junction bases outside the gene matches: 4. The CDR3 has 13 amino acids. The germline CDR1 and CDR2 sequences are KGHSH and LQKENI. Written as DNA, the CDR3 is TGTGCCAGCTCAGAGGGGGCCTGCACTGAAGCTTTCTTT. Amino acid sequence: CASSEGACTEAFF. The entire variable domain, with the rest obtained from reference TRBV18 and TRBJ1-1, is as follows: NAGVMQNPRHLVRRRGQEARLRCSPMKGHSHVYWYRQLPEEGLKFMVYLQKENIIDESGMPKERFSAEFPKEGPSILRIQQVVRGDSAAYFCASSEGACTEAFFGQGTRLTVV.

This clonotype was seen more than once but under ten times. The genes are TRBV12-3 or TRBV12-4 and TRBJ2-7; 10 bases are a match to TRBD1. This CDR3 is built from 15 residues. After removal of 5 bases from V and 4 bases from J, the junction contained 8 bases not matched to a gene. CDR3 sequence (DNA): TGTGCCAGCAGTGCCGGACAGGGGGAGATATACGAGCAGTACTTC. As protein: CASSAGQGEIYEQYF.

The table lists this clonotype with a few counts. V is TRBV20-1 and J is TRBJ2-7, with unresolved D. Trimming left V 3 bases short and J 2 bases short, with 11 bases between. Germline V lookup: CDR1 DFQATT, CDR2 SNEGSKA (reference sequence). There are 13 residues in the CDR3. The CDR3 sequence: CSASRGTPYEQYF. The DNA of the CDR3 is TGCAGTGCTAGCCGCGGAACCCCCTACGAGCAGTACTTC.

V usage is TRBV6-2 or TRBV6-3 and J usage is TRBJ1-5; the match to TRBD1 covers 7 bases. The J segment lost 6 bases and the V segment lost 8 bases, leaving 16 bases of the junction unmatched. This CDR3 contains 16 residues. Germline V CDR1 and CDR2: MNHEY, SVGEGT. The chain's CDR3 is CASGLGAGGAGQPQHF. The CDR3 DNA follows: TGTGCCAGCGGGCTCGGGGCAGGGGGGGCTGGTCAGCCCCAGCATTTT.

The chain couples TRBV2 to TRBJ2-7; D gene uncertain. V was clipped by 6 bases and J by 12 bases, with 21 bases between them. Germline lookup yields CDR1 SNHLY and CDR2 FYNNEI. The CDR3 has 13 residues. The CDR3 loop is CASSLTVTPITYF. DNA of the CDR3: TGTGCCAGCAGCTTAACGGTCACCCCCATCACGTACTTC.

The chain links TRBV12-3 or TRBV12-4 to TRBJ2-3, with 13 bases identical to TRBD2. The V segment lost 5 bases and the J segment 1 base; nucleotides outside the gene matches: 6. CDR3 length: 17 amino acids. In DNA, the CDR3 is TGTGCCAGCAGTCGGACTAGCGGGAGAGTGGGCACAGATACGCAGTATTTT. Translating it yields CASSRTSGRVGTDTQYF.

This clonotype was picked up a small number of times. CDR3 nucleotide sequence: TGCGCCAGCAGCTTTGGGGCTGAGGATGATCAGCCCCAGCATTTT. Amino acids: CASSFGAEDDQPQHF. V usage is TRBV5-1 and J usage is TRBJ1-5; D is possibly TRBD1 (5 bases). The CDR3 is 15 amino acids. Germline CDR1 reads SGHRS; CDR2 reads YFSETQ. V was clipped by 2 bases and J by 5 bases, with 14 bases between them.

CDR3 DNA sequence: TGTGCCAGCAGTTTCGGCCCCTCGCGCGGCATACGCGGCTCCTACGAGCAGTACTTC. This encodes CASSFGPSRGIRGSYEQYF. The genes are TRBV12-3 or TRBV12-4 and TRBJ2-7; D call uncertain. This CDR3 is 19 amino acids long. Trimming left V 3 bases short and J 0 bases short, with 24 bases between.

This clonotype was observed a few times. The rearrangement uses TRBV20-1 and TRBJ2-5; no reliable D call. The germline V and J ends were trimmed by 0 bases and 5 bases, with 19 bases remaining between them. Germline V gene data show CDR1 as DFQATT and CDR2 as SNEGSKA (reference sequence). The CDR3 length is 16 residues. This CDR3 is CSARDVWALQWETQYF. The CDR3 DNA follows: TGCAGTGCTAGAGATGTGTGGGCCCTCCAGTGGGAGACCCAGTACTTC.

This chain connects TRBV2 to TRBJ2-3; unclear D gene. Trimming pared 6 bases from V and 4 bases from J, leaving 11 bases between. The germline gives CDR1 SNHLY, CDR2 FYNNEI. The CDR3 covers 13 residues. CDR3 bases: TGTGCCAGCAGGGTCTTTCTCCCAGATACGCAGTATTTT. Translation gives CASRVFLPDTQYF.

CDR3 sequence reads: CASSQSQVRGMYNSPLHF. For the CDR3, the DNA is TGTGCCAGCAGTCAAAGCCAGGTCCGCGGCATGTATAATTCACCCCTCCACTTT. The V gene is TRBV27, the J gene TRBJ1-6; D not resolved. V was trimmed by 5 bases and J by 4 bases, leaving 21 bases between them. CDR3 length equals 18 residues. Germline assignment: CDR1 MNHEY and CDR2 SMNVEV (reference sequence).

This clonotype was recorded a few times. The CDR3 region has the DNA TGCGCCAGCAGCCAAGACAGGGGTCGGGCTGAAGCTTTCTTT. It translates to CASSQDRGRAEAFF. The chain uses TRBV5-1 and TRBJ1-1; 8 bases align to TRBD1. CDR3 length: 14 amino acids. The ends lost 4 bases at V and 6 bases at J; junction bases unmatched: 8. From germline, CDR1 is SGHRS and CDR2 YFSETQ.

The chain carries TRBV11-2 and TRBJ2-2, with 8 bases matching TRBD2. Germline V CDR1 and CDR2: SGHAT, FQNNGV. J was trimmed by 3 bases and V by 1 base; bases with no gene match: 10. The CDR3 runs to 18 residues. CDR3 nucleotides: TGTGCCAGCAGCTTAGGGATTCCCGGACTAGCCGACACCGGGGAGCTGTTTTTT. It is translated as CASSLGIPGLADTGELFF.

This clonotype showed up many times. The chain carries TRBV2 and TRBJ2-3; TRBD2 is a possible D gene (5 bases). The CDR3 contains 12 residues. V lost 6 bases and J lost 2, with 6 bases in between. Germline CDR1 reads SNHLY; CDR2 reads FYNNEI. The CDR3 here is CASRDFTDTQYF. For the CDR3, the DNA is TGTGCCAGCAGGGACTTCACAGATACGCAGTATTTT. Drawing the rest from reference TRBV2 and TRBJ2-3, the complete variable domain is EPEVTQTPSHQVTQMGQEVILRCVPISNHLYFYWYRQILGQKVEFLVSFYNNEISEKSEIFDDQFSVERPDGSNFTLKIRSTKLEDSAMYFCASRDFTDTQYFGPGTRLTVL.

This clonotype was recorded a few times. The chain employs TRBV20-1 and TRBJ2-2; 7 bases agree with TRBD2. J gave up 1 base and V 4 bases, and 3 bases lay outside the gene matches. The germline V gene has CDR1 DFQATT and CDR2 SNEGSKA (reference sequence). The CDR3 totals 14 residues. Here the CDR3 reads CSATTGGNTGELFF. For the CDR3, the DNA is TGCAGTGCTACCACGGGGGGGAACACCGGGGAGCTGTTTTTT.